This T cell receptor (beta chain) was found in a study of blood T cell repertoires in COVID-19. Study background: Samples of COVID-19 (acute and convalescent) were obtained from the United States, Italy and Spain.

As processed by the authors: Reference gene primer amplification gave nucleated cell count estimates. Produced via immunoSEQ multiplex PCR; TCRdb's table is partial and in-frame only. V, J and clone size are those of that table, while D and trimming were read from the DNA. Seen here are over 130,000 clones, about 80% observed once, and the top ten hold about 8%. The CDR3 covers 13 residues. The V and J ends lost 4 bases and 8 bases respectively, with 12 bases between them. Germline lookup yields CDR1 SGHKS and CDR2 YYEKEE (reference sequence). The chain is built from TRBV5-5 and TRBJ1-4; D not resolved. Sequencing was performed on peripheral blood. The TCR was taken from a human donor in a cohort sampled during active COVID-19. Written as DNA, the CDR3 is TGTGCCAGCAGCGCCAGGCCGGGAGAAAAACTGTTTTTT. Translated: CASSARPGEKLFF.